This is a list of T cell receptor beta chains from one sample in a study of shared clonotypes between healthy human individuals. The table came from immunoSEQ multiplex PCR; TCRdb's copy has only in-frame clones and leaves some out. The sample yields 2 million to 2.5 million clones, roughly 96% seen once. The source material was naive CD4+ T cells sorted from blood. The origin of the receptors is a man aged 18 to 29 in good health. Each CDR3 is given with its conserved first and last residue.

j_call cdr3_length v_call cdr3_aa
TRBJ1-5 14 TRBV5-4 CARVDRAAGGPQHF
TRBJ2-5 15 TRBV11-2 CASSLAAGALETQYF
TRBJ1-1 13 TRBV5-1 CASRIGEGPEAFF
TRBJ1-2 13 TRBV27 CASSSKSNYGYTF
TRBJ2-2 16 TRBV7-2 CASSLALAGPTGELFF
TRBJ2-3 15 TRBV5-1 CASSARGVITDTQYF
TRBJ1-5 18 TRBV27 CASSLSADTLTSNQPQHF
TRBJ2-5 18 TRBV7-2 CASSPMGLAGGVAETQYF
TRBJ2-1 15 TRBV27 CASSFSSGNRNEQFF
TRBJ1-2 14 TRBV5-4 CASSLDTGAGGYTF
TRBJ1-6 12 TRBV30 CAWSVQGSPLHF
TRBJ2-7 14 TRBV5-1 CASSLARGTYEQYF
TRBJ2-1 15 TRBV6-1 CASSVQDGGPNEQFF
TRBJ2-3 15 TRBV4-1 CASSHPGQGIDTQYF
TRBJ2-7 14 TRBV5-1 CASSPGSGTYEQYF
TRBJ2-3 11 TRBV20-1 CSASRADTQYF
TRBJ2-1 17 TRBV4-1 CASSPSTSGGTYNEQFF
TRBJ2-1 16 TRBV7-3 CASSRASGGIYNEQFF
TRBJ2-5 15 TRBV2 CARDTSGGRQETQYF
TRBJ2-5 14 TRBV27 CASSFSPPTGTQYF
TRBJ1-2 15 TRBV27 CAAGGQGRGVYGYTF
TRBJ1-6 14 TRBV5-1 CASSLGDSYSPLHF
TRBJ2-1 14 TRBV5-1 CASSSGQEYNEQFF
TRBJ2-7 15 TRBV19 CASSTLSGRGLEQYF